The next 30 T cell receptor beta chains were all read from a single sample in a study of CD8+ T cells in alopecia areata. Reverse transcription of extracted RNA yielded cDNA, which provided the sequencing template. The table came from immunoSEQ multiplex PCR; TCRdb's copy has only in-frame clones and leaves some out. Of 200,000 or so clones listed, 57% are singletons. The starting material was CD4+ T cells sorted from blood, obtained at week 0. The receptors were sampled from a human donor with alopecia areata.

This clone has at least ten counts. This chain links TRBV10-3 with TRBJ2-3, with D perhaps TRBD1 (7 bases). The V gene's germline CDR1 is ENHRY and CDR2 SYGVKD. This CDR3 is 15 amino acids long. The V end lost 10 bases, the J end lost 7 bases, and 24 bases lay between the germline ends. The CDR3 DNA reads as TGTGCCACCCAGGACGGAGGGACAGCGCAGCATACGCAGTATTTT. Protein product: CATQDGGTAQHTQYF.

A few counts support this clone. The chain carries TRBV7-8 and TRBJ1-4; 8 nucleotides match TRBD1. The CDR3 covers 16 residues. Per the germline V gene, CDR1 is SGHVS and CDR2 is FQNEAQ. V lost 5 bases to trimming and J lost 2 bases; unmatched junction nucleotides: 7. CDR3 DNA sequence: TGTGCCAGCAGCAAGCAGGGGGCAGCGACTAATGAAAAACTGTTTTTT. Protein product: CASSKQGAATNEKLFF.

This clone was found once. The genes are TRBV20-1 and TRBJ2-5; D is perhaps TRBD2 (6 bases). V lost 8 bases, J lost 3 bases, and 10 bases lay in between. Germline V gene lookup returns CDR1 DFQATT and CDR2 SNEGSKA (reference sequence). The CDR3 length is 11 residues. The CDR3 DNA follows: TGCAGTCGGGGACTTAAAGAGACCCAGTACTTC. This codes for CSRGLKETQYF.

The chain uses TRBV30 and TRBJ2-2, with D hard to call. In germline, CDR1 is GTSNPN, CDR2 SVGIG (reference sequence). V was cut by 7 bases and J by 5 bases, with 17 bases left in between. This CDR3 contains 14 residues. The CDR3 sequence: CAFRASGGTGELFF. CDR3 DNA: TGTGCCTTCCGCGCGTCCGGTGGTACCGGGGAGCTGTTTTTT.

The chain has TRBV5-1 and TRBJ2-6, with D unclear. This CDR3 is built from 15 residues. The V gene lost 1 base and the J gene lost 2 bases, with 7 bases spanning the gap. Germline CDR1 is SGHRS and CDR2 is YFSETQ. This chain's CDR3 is CASSLSGAGANVLTF. The CDR3 nucleotides read TGCGCCAGCAGCTTGTCAGGTGCTGGGGCCAACGTCCTGACTTTC.

V usage is TRBV5-1 and J usage is TRBJ1-2; D is uncertain. Germline V CDR1 and CDR2: SGHRS, YFSETQ. Trimming stripped 4 bases from V and 8 bases from J, with 15 bases between. The CDR3 is 13 amino acids. DNA of the CDR3: TGCGCCAGCAGCCGGCTCCCGGAGCAGGGCTACACCTTC. Encoded protein: CASSRLPEQGYTF.

The chain is built from TRBV7-6 and TRBJ1-1; the match to TRBD1 covers 7 bases. The CDR3 is 15 amino acids. The germline V gene encodes CDR1 SGHVS and CDR2 FNYEAQ. Trimming took 5 bases from V and 3 from J; bases not matched to a gene: 9. The DNA for the CDR3 is TGTGCCAGCAGCCTTCAGGGGGTTTTGGACACTGAAGCTTTCTTT. Translating it yields CASSLQGVLDTEAFF.

A few counts support this clone. This sequence joins TRBV19 and TRBJ1-2; possibly TRBD1 for D (6 bases). The CDR3 sequence is 15 residues long. The germline CDR1 and CDR2 sequences are LNHDA and SQIVND (reference sequence). V lost 7 bases, J lost 5 bases, and 20 bases lay in between. CDR3 sequence: CASTQAGAYGYGYTF. The CDR3 DNA is TGTGCCAGTACCCAGGCAGGGGCCTACGGGTATGGCTACACCTTC.

The J gene is TRBJ2-3, the V gene TRBV15; D is uncertain. The CDR3 covers 13 residues. The germline gives CDR1 LNHNV, CDR2 YYDKDF (reference sequence). Trimming removed 3 bases from V and 3 bases from J, with 7 bases in between. CDR3 residues: CATSSITTDTQYF. In nucleotides, the CDR3 is TGTGCCACCAGCAGCATTACGACAGATACGCAGTATTTT.

CDR3: CAWSPSASATQDTQYF. CDR3 in DNA: TGTGCCTGGAGTCCTTCTGCTAGCGCGACACAAGATACGCAGTATTTT. J is TRBJ2-3 and V is TRBV30; D perhaps matches TRBD2 (6 bases). From germline, CDR1 is GTSNPN and CDR2 SVGIG (reference sequence). The CDR3 sequence is 16 residues long. V was cut by 2 bases and J by 5 bases, with 20 bases left in between.

J is TRBJ2-3 and V is TRBV30; D gene ambiguous. V lost 8 bases and J lost 0, with 15 bases in between. Germline CDR1 GTSNPN, CDR2 SVGIG (reference sequence). This CDR3 contains 14 residues. CDR3 DNA: TGTGCCCTGGCCGAGTCGCCTAGCACAGATACGCAGTATTTT. Its protein product is CALAESPSTDTQYF.

The V and J genes are TRBV30 and TRBJ1-1; D may be TRBD1 (5 bases). The CDR3 length is 16 residues. Germline-derived CDR1 and CDR2 are GTSNPN and SVGIG (reference sequence). Trimming removed 8 bases at V and 4 bases at J, with 26 bases between. The CDR3 DNA sequence: TGTGCCGGTTCAATAATACGCCGGCAGGGCTTCACTGAAGCTTTCTTT. It translates to CAGSIIRRQGFTEAFF.

The chain combines TRBV29-1 with TRBJ2-1, with 11 positions matching TRBD1. The CDR3 has 16 amino acids. Germline CDR1 SQVTM, CDR2 ANQGSEA. J was trimmed by 2 bases and V by 7 bases; bases with no gene match: 10. The CDR3 DNA follows: TGCAGCGCCTCGTATGGGACAGGGGGACCCTACAATGAGCAGTTCTTC. It encodes CSASYGTGGPYNEQFF.

V and J are TRBV19 and TRBJ2-3, with D unresolved. V lost 7 bases and J lost 1, with 6 bases in between. The germline V gene has CDR1 LNHDA and CDR2 SQIVND (reference sequence). The CDR3 covers 12 residues. The CDR3 sequence is CASKRGTDTQYF. CDR3 nucleotides: TGTGCCAGTAAAAGGGGCACAGATACGCAGTATTTT.

The sample holds one count of this clone. The rearrangement links TRBV5-1 to TRBJ2-7; D gene ambiguous. The V end was cut by 2 bases, the J end by 4 bases, with 4 bases between. CDR1 and CDR2 from the germline V gene are SGHRS and YFSETQ. The CDR3 consists of 11 residues. The CDR3 sequence: CASSFEYEQYF. CDR3 sequence (DNA): TGCGCCAGCAGCTTCGAGTACGAGCAGTACTTC.

In this sample, this clone turned up once. The gene calls are TRBV7-2 and TRBJ1-1; tentatively, D is TRBD1 (5 bases). V gave up 4 bases and J gave up 3 bases, with 18 bases separating them. The V gene's germline CDR1 is SGHTA and CDR2 FQGNSA. The CDR3 extends over 16 amino acids. The CDR3 coding sequence is TGTGCCAGCAGCTCCCAAAAGGGGCGTAGGGACACTGAAGCTTTCTTT. It codes for CASSSQKGRRDTEAFF.

This rearrangement joins TRBV4-1 to TRBJ1-5; D unresolved. The CDR3 totals 13 residues. Between the trimmed V and J ends, which lost 4 bases and 3 bases, there was a span of 7 bases. Germline V gene sequence: CDR1 MGHRA, CDR2 YSYEKL. CDR3 sequence reads: CASSPGPNQPQHF. The CDR3 DNA is TGCGCCAGCAGCCCAGGACCCAATCAGCCCCAGCATTTT.

The chain recombines TRBV4-2 with TRBJ2-7, with D unresolved. Trimming took 0 bases from V and 0 from J, leaving 12 bases between them. The CDR3 length is 16 residues. Germline loops: CDR1 LGHNA, CDR2 YNFKEQ. The CDR3 DNA sequence: TGTGCCAGCAGCCAAGATCAGGCCCTCAACTCCTACGAGCAGTACTTC. This translates into CASSQDQALNSYEQYF.

The chain couples TRBV5-1 to TRBJ2-7, with TRBD2 matching over 9 bases. The V and J ends lost 5 bases and 3 bases, in that order; junction bases with no gene match: 3. The germline V gene encodes CDR1 SGHRS and CDR2 YFSETQ. This CDR3 has 13 amino acids. CDR3 residues: CASRQAGGYEQYF. Written as DNA, the CDR3 is TGCGCCAGCAGGCAAGCGGGGGGCTACGAGCAGTACTTC.

This rearrangement joins TRBV16 to TRBJ2-3; a weak D match, TRBD2 (5 bases). From germline, CDR1 is KGHSY and CDR2 FQNENV. Deletions cut 4 bases from V and 1 base from J, with 12 bases between. The length of the CDR3 is 15 residues. The CDR3 DNA follows: TGTGCCAGCAGCCTTAAGCGGACCCGCACAGATACGCAGTATTTT. Protein product: CASSLKRTRTDTQYF.

There are a few counts of this clone. This chain connects TRBV4-2 to TRBJ2-3; D is unresolved. Trimming shortened V by 0 bases and J by 6 bases, and 7 bases separated the two germline ends. The germline CDR1 and CDR2 sequences are LGHNA and YNFKEQ. CDR3 length equals 13 residues. The CDR3 is CASSQDEGDTQYF. The CDR3 nucleotides read TGTGCCAGCAGCCAAGATGAAGGGGATACGCAGTATTTT.

V usage is TRBV6-6 and J usage is TRBJ2-7; TRBD1 matches at 9 bases. Losses at the gene ends were 5 bases for V and 3 bases for J; bases not matched to a gene: 11. The CDR3 covers 16 residues. CDR1 is MNHNY and CDR2 is SVGAGI in the germline V gene (reference sequence). In nucleotides, the CDR3 is TGTGCCAGCAGTAGCCAAGGGGGACAGGGTGGCTACGAGCAGTACTTC. Its translation: CASSSQGGQGGYEQYF.

V usage is TRBV7-2 and J usage is TRBJ2-5; tentatively, D is TRBD1 (5 bases). The V gene's germline CDR1 is SGHTA and CDR2 FQGNSA. The CDR3 loop spans 14 amino acids. The V end was cut by 8 bases, the J end by 3 bases, with 16 bases between. The DNA of the CDR3 is TGTGCCAGCCGCCAGGGTGGGTCCAAAGAGACCCAGTACTTC. It specifies CASRQGGSKETQYF. Combining the CDR3 with reference TRBV7-2 and TRBJ2-5 gives the whole variable domain GAGVSQSPSNKVTEKGKDVELRCDPISGHTALYWYRQSLGQGLEFLIYFQGNSAPDKSGLPSDRFSAERTGGSVSTLTIQRTQQEDSAVYLCASRQGGSKETQYFGPGTRLLVL.

In this sample, this clone turned up a few times. The genes are TRBV2 and TRBJ2-3; TRBD2 might be the D (6 bases). Trimming stripped 2 bases from V and 0 bases from J, with 9 bases between. This CDR3 contains 15 residues. CDR1 SNHLY and CDR2 FYNNEI come from the germline V gene. The CDR3 reads CASSEQTRSTDTQYF. The CDR3 bases are TGTGCCAGCAGTGAACAGACTAGAAGCACAGATACGCAGTATTTT.

The chain combines TRBV19 with TRBJ1-2; D might be TRBD1 (6 bases). The CDR3 contains 15 residues. The V gene's germline CDR1 is LNHDA and CDR2 SQIVND (reference sequence). Trimming stripped 7 bases from V and 6 bases from J, with 21 bases between. The CDR3 region has the DNA TGTGCCAGTATCCCTTGGAGGGGGGCCGCGGATGGCTACACCTTC. Protein product: CASIPWRGAADGYTF.

The V call is TRBV29-1, the J call TRBJ1-5, with D maybe TRBD1 (5 bases). Between the trimmed V and J ends, which lost 6 bases and 0 bases, there was a span of 6 bases. Germline CDR1 SQVTM, CDR2 ANQGSEA. This CDR3 region has 12 residues. Written as DNA, the CDR3 is TGCAGCGTAGGGGATAGCAATCAGCCCCAGCATTTT. The encoded protein is CSVGDSNQPQHF.

The J gene is TRBJ2-5, the V gene TRBV29-1; tentative D call: TRBD2 (5 bases). V lost 3 bases and J 1 base, leaving 9 bases between the germline ends. The CDR3 has 13 amino acids. Per germline, CDR1 SQVTM and CDR2 ANQGSEA. As DNA, the CDR3 is TGCAGCGTTGACGGGGAAATCCAAGAGACCCAGTACTTC. Protein sequence: CSVDGEIQETQYF.

In its sample, this clone was seen a few times. The V call is TRBV28, the J call TRBJ2-5; D is ambiguous. V lost 5 bases and J 6 bases, leaving 16 bases between the germline ends. Germline loops: CDR1 MDHEN, CDR2 SYDVKM. The CDR3 is 14 residues long. CDR3 sequence reads: CASSPQKWGQTQYF. As DNA, the CDR3 is TGTGCCAGCAGTCCCCAAAAATGGGGTCAGACCCAGTACTTC.

The rearrangement joins TRBV27 to TRBJ2-1, with 8 bases lining up with TRBD2. Germline CDR1 and CDR2: MNHEY and SMNVEV (reference sequence). Unmatched junction bases numbered 18, after V lost 5 bases and J lost 6 bases. The CDR3 sequence is 18 residues long. The DNA of the CDR3 is TGTGCCAGCAGTCCCTCCCCCTTTCCGGGGGGGCCGAGCAATGAGCAGTTCTTC. The encoded protein is CASSPSPFPGGPSNEQFF.

The gene calls are TRBV29-1 and TRBJ1-2; no clear D. The germline V and J ends were trimmed by 2 bases and 4 bases, with 5 bases remaining between them. CDR3 length: 11 amino acids. The germline CDR1 and CDR2 sequences are SQVTM and ANQGSEA. DNA of the CDR3: TGCAGCGTTGAAAGCCTCTATGGCTACACCTTC. Protein: CSVESLYGYTF.